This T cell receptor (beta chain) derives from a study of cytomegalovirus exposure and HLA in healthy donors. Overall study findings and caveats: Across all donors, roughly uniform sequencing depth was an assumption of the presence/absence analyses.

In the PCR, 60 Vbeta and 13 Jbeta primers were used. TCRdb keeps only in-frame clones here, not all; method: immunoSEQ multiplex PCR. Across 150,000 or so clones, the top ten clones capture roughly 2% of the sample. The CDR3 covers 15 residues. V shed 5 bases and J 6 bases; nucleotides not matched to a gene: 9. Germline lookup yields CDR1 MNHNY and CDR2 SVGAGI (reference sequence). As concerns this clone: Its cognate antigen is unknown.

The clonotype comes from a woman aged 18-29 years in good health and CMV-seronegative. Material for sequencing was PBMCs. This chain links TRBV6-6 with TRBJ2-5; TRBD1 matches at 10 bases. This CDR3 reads CASSQGQGQKQTQYF. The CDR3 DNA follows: TGTGCCAGCAGTCAGGGACAGGGGCAGAAACAGACCCAGTACTTC.